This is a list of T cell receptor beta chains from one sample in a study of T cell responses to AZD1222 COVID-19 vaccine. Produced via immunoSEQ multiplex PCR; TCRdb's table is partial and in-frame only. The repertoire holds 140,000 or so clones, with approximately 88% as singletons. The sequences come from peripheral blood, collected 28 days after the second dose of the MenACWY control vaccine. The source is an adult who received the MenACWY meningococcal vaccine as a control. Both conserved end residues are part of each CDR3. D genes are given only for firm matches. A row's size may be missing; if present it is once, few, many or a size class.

DNA: TGTGCCATCAGTCGACAGGGGGGCTATGGCTACACCTTC
CDR3: CAISRQGGYGYTF
size: -
J: TRBJ1-2
V: TRBV10-3
D: TRBD1

DNA: TGTGCCAGTAGTGTCTCTGGGGCTGAAGCTTTCTTT
CDR3: CASSVSGAEAFF
size: -
J: TRBJ1-1
V: TRBV19
D: -

DNA: TGCAGCGGACTCAGGAACACTGAAGCTTTCTTT
CDR3: CSGLRNTEAFF
size: -
J: TRBJ1-1
V: TRBV20-1
D: -

DNA: TGTGCCTCCCTAGTTCGACAGCCCCATAAGCCCCAGCATTTT
CDR3: CASLVRQPHKPQHF
size: few
J: TRBJ1-5
V: TRBV30
D: -

DNA: TGCAGCGGCCGGACAGATATCTACGAGCAGTACTTC
CDR3: CSGRTDIYEQYF
size: -
J: TRBJ2-7
V: TRBV29-1
D: -

DNA: TGTGCCAGCTCCGGCAGGGGGCGCACCTATGGCTACACCTTC
CDR3: CASSGRGRTYGYTF
size: few
J: TRBJ1-2
V: TRBV5-8
D: TRBD1

DNA: TGTGCCAGCAGCGCGGGGAGGGTGGGCACCGGGGAGCTGTTTTTT
CDR3: CASSAGRVGTGELFF
size: -
J: TRBJ2-2
V: TRBV9
D: TRBD2

DNA: TGTGCCAGCAGCCCCGATCGGACAGGGAACACTGAAGCTTTCTTT
CDR3: CASSPDRTGNTEAFF
size: -
J: TRBJ1-1
V: TRBV7-2
D: TRBD1

DNA: TGTGCCAGCAGATACGGACTAGCGATTAGCACAGATACGCAGTATTTT
CDR3: CASRYGLAISTDTQYF
size: -
J: TRBJ2-3
V: TRBV27
D: TRBD2

DNA: TGTGCCAGCGGGGGGATTCTCGGGGAGACAGATACGCAGTATTTT
CDR3: CASGGILGETDTQYF
size: -
J: TRBJ2-3
V: TRBV9
D: -

DNA: TGCGCCAGCAGCAGATCCCTAGCGGGGGGCGACAATGAGCAGTTCTTC
CDR3: CASSRSLAGGDNEQFF
size: few
J: TRBJ2-1
V: TRBV5-1
D: TRBD2

DNA: TGCGCCAGCAGCCAAGGCTACGGGGGGACGCTCAACAATGAGCAGTTCTTC
CDR3: CASSQGYGGTLNNEQFF
size: -
J: TRBJ2-1
V: TRBV4-3
D: TRBD2

DNA: TGTGCCAGCTCAGGTGGGGGTGTAGCCAAAAACATTCAGTACTTC
CDR3: CASSGGGVAKNIQYF
size: -
J: TRBJ2-4
V: TRBV7-2
D: -

DNA: TGTGCCAGCCGAGCCTACGGGGGCCCGCATGGCTACACCTTC
CDR3: CASRAYGGPHGYTF
size: -
J: TRBJ1-2
V: TRBV13
D: -

DNA: TGTGCCAGCTCCCACGACAGGGTTCTAAATTCACCCCTCCACTTT
CDR3: CASSHDRVLNSPLHF
size: -
J: TRBJ1-6
V: TRBV18
D: TRBD1

DNA: TGTGCCAGCAGCTTAACAGGGATCTCCTACGAGCAGTACTTC
CDR3: CASSLTGISYEQYF
size: -
J: TRBJ2-7
V: TRBV5-4
D: -

DNA: TGTGCCAGCAGCCCCAGCAGGGGGCGCGCAGATACGCAGTATTTT
CDR3: CASSPSRGRADTQYF
size: -
J: TRBJ2-3
V: TRBV6-2/TRBV6-3
D: TRBD1

DNA: TGTGCCATCAGCACAGTAACAGGGTCGAGCTCCTACAATGAGCAGTTCTTC
CDR3: CAISTVTGSSSYNEQFF
size: few
J: TRBJ2-1
V: TRBV10-3
D: -

DNA: TGTGCCAGCAGTTTGGGGAATGAACTCTCTGGAAACACCATATATTTT
CDR3: CASSLGNELSGNTIYF
size: -
J: TRBJ1-3
V: TRBV28
D: -

DNA: TGTGCCTGGAGTGTCCAGGGGGCAAGGGGAGGGCCCCAGTACTTC
CDR3: CAWSVQGARGGPQYF
size: -
J: TRBJ2-5
V: TRBV30
D: -

DNA: TGTGCCACCAGTGATGGACAGGGGAGGCAGCCCCAGCATTTT
CDR3: CATSDGQGRQPQHF
size: -
J: TRBJ1-5
V: TRBV24-1
D: TRBD1

DNA: TGTGCTAGTGGTTTGGGTGACGGATTCGGTTCACCCCTCCACTTT
CDR3: CASGLGDGFGSPLHF
size: once
J: TRBJ1-6
V: TRBV12-5
D: -

DNA: TGTGCCAGCACCTCGGGACAGCCTAATTCACCCCTCCACTTT
CDR3: CASTSGQPNSPLHF
size: -
J: TRBJ1-6
V: TRBV9
D: TRBD1

DNA: TGTGCCAGCAGCCCCGCGGACAGGGGGCCTCGCGAGCAGTACTTC
CDR3: CASSPADRGPREQYF
size: few
J: TRBJ2-7
V: TRBV6-2/TRBV6-3
D: TRBD1

DNA: TGTGCTAGTGGTTTGGACGGTTCGGTCGAGCAGTACTTC
CDR3: CASGLDGSVEQYF
size: -
J: TRBJ2-7
V: TRBV12-5
D: -

DNA: TGTGCCAGCAGTTACAGGGAGGTTAACTATGGCTACACCTTC
CDR3: CASSYREVNYGYTF
size: -
J: TRBJ1-2
V: TRBV6-5
D: -

DNA: TGTGCCAGTAGTCGGGGCGCGAGGTCCTACGAGCAGTACTTC
CDR3: CASSRGARSYEQYF
size: -
J: TRBJ2-7
V: TRBV19
D: -

DNA: TGCGCCAGCAGCGGCGGAGCGGGAGCGTACAATGAGCAGTTCTTC
CDR3: CASSGGAGAYNEQFF
size: -
J: TRBJ2-1
V: TRBV5-1
D: TRBD2